This TCR beta chain was sequenced for a study of tumor and adjacent non-tumor tissue in lung cancer. In germline, CDR1 is MGHRA, CDR2 YSYEKL. The V and J ends lost 1 base and 3 bases respectively, with 13 bases between them. The CDR3 loop spans 15 amino acids. RNA was extracted from bulk tissue without any cell sorting. This clonotype was observed a handful of times. A modified ARM-PCR protocol with three rounds of nested PCR amplified TCRbeta. In TCRdb, the multiplex PCR reads were re-called with MiXCR into one record per CDR3 protein. The data contain about 140,000 distinct CDR3 sequences, 60% to 70% of them seen just once; the ten biggest clones take up roughly 18%.

What was sequenced was lung tumor tissue. The chain has TRBV4-1 and TRBJ2-7; D gene uncertain. This receptor was identified in a man in his sixties with small cell lung cancer. DNA of the CDR3: TGCGCCAGCAGCCAAGGGATAGCTATAAACTACGAGCAGTACTTC. Translation: CASSQGIAINYEQYF.